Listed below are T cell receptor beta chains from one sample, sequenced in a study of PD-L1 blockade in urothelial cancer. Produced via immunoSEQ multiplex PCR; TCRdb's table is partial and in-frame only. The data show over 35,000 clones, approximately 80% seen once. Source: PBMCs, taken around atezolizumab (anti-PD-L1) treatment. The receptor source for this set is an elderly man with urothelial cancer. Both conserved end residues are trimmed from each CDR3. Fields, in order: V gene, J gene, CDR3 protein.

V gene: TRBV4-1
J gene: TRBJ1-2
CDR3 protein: ASSHPPGPNNYGYT

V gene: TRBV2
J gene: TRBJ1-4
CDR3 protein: ASSQEQGPREKLF

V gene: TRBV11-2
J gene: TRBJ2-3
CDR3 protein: ASSSPGTSGDTQY

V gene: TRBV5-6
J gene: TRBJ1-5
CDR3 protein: ASSLARTGGSNQPQH

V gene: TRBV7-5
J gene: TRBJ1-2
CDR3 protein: VRSFRQGNGYT

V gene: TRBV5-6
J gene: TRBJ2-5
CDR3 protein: ASSTGGGWETQY

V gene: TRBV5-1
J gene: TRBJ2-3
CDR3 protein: ASSLAGVETDTQY

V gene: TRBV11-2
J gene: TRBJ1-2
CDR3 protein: ASSLEDMGSYGYT

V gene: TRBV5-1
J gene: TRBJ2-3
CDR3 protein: ASSFGQGGTDTQY

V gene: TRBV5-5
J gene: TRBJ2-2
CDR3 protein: ASSPQGASGELF

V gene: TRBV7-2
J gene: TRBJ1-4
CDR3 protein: ASSYGQGNEKLF

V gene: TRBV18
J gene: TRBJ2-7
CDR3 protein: ASSPMVTGSYEQY

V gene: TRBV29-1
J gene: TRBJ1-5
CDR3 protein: SVADTQTGPGYSNQPQH

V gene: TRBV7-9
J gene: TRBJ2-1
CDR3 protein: ASSRSPGYNEQF

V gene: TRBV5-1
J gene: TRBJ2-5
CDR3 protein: ASSLAGAGEETQY

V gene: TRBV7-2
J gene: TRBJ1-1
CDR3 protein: ASTYRQWRRGTEAF

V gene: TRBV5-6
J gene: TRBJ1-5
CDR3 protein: ASSLEPGINQPQH

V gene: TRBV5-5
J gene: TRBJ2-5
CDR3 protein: ASSLNLGLGIETQY